This passage covers 13 T cell receptor beta chains from one sample sequenced in a study of shared clonotypes between healthy human individuals. TCRdb keeps only in-frame clones here, not all; method: immunoSEQ multiplex PCR. This table has hundreds of thousands of clones, around 77% appearing once. The sample taken for sequencing was PBMCs. Source of these receptors: a woman aged 40 to 50 in good health. Some clones in this sample may be carry-over from other donors' samples.

This clone was picked up one time. The chain employs TRBV19 and TRBJ2-3, with 7 bases matching TRBD2. This CDR3 region has 14 residues. V shed 3 bases, J shed 5 bases, and the junction held 5 bases outside the gene matches. Per germline, CDR1 LNHDA and CDR2 SQIVND (reference sequence). CDR3 region: CASSMTGRLDTQYF. The CDR3 DNA reads TGTGCCAGTAGTATGACCGGGAGGCTAGATACGCAGTATTTT.

Here the CDR3 reads CASREGAASLAQYF. The CDR3 DNA sequence: TGTGCCAGCAGAGAGGGCGCGGCAAGTTTGGCCCAGTACTTC. The chain carries TRBV6-1 and TRBJ2-5; the D gene is possibly TRBD2 (5 bases). V was cut by 6 bases and J by 9 bases, with 20 bases left in between. CDR3 length: 14 amino acids. CDR1 and CDR2 from the germline V gene are MNHNS and SASEGT.

The genes are TRBV28 and TRBJ2-7; D assignment may be TRBD1 or TRBD2 (6 bases each). Germline loops: CDR1 MDHEN, CDR2 SYDVKM. The CDR3 extends over 15 amino acids. V was trimmed by 8 bases and J by 2 bases, leaving 19 bases between them. The CDR3 is CASQQGGIATYEQYF. The CDR3 bases are TGTGCCAGCCAACAAGGGGGGATCGCCACCTACGAGCAGTACTTC.

The V gene is TRBV28, the J gene TRBJ2-7; TRBD1 matches at 10 bases. V trimming: 7 bases; J trimming: 3 bases; junction bases outside the gene matches: 6. Germline V CDR1 and CDR2: MDHEN, SYDVKM. The CDR3 covers 14 residues. The CDR3, as DNA: TGTGCCAGCACCGAAGGGACAGGGGACTACGAGCAGTACTTC. This sequence encodes CASTEGTGDYEQYF.

As to this clone: Other DNA variants within this sample encode the same CDR3. The CDR3 region has the DNA TGCGCCAGCAGCTCGGGACAGAACAATGAAAAACTGTTTTTT. This sequence encodes CASSSGQNNEKLFF. The V call is TRBV5-1, the J call TRBJ1-4; 7 bases map to TRBD1. This CDR3 comprises 14 residues. Germline V gene sequence: CDR1 SGHRS, CDR2 YFSETQ. With V trimmed by 3 bases and J by 5 bases, 4 bases remained unmatched.

The rearrangement uses TRBV4-1 and TRBJ1-4; no clear D. Per germline, CDR1 MGHRA and CDR2 YSYEKL. Trimming left V 0 bases short and J 7 bases short, with 12 bases between. The CDR3 length is 15 residues. In nucleotides, the CDR3 is TGCGCCAGCAGCCAAGAAGGGTTAGAAGGTGAAAAACTGTTTTTT. This gives the protein CASSQEGLEGEKLFF.

The chain couples TRBV12-2 to TRBJ1-5. TRBV12-2 is tagged as a pseudogene. CDR3 length: 14 amino acids. The CDR3 DNA reads as TGTGCAAGTCGCTTACAGGTTTCGGGACAGCCCCAGCATTTT. Amino acid sequence: CASRLQVSGQPQHF.

This chain connects TRBV7-9 to TRBJ1-4; TRBD1 might be the D (6 bases). CDR3 length: 16 amino acids. The germline CDR1 and CDR2 sequences are SEHNR and FQNEAQ (reference sequence). V was trimmed by 2 bases and J by 0 bases, leaving 10 bases between them. The CDR3 spells CASSLRGASTNEKLFF. The CDR3 DNA is TGTGCCAGCAGCTTAAGGGGGGCCTCAACTAATGAAAAACTGTTTTTT.

This chain connects TRBV10-3 to TRBJ2-2, with a weak D call TRBD1 (6 bases). V was trimmed by 6 bases and J by 6 bases, leaving 11 bases between them. The CDR3 is 13 residues long. Looked up from germline, CDR1 is ENHRY and CDR2 is SYGVKD. The CDR3 protein is CAISTGTPGELFF. In DNA, the CDR3 is TGTGCCATCAGCACCGGGACACCCGGGGAGCTGTTTTTT.

This chain connects TRBV5-1 to TRBJ2-3; TRBD2 matches 10 bases. Germline-derived CDR1 and CDR2 are SGHRS and YFSETQ. Germline trimming cut 3 bases from V and 2 bases from J; bases unmatched to any gene: 3. The length of the CDR3 is 15 residues. This CDR3 reads CASSSGLADTDTQYF. In DNA, the CDR3 is TGCGCCAGCAGCTCTGGACTAGCGGACACAGATACGCAGTATTTT.

The chain's CDR3 is CASSSQRQGWLFF. The CDR3 DNA is TGTGCCAGCAGCTCCCAGCGACAGGGTTGGCTGTTTTTT. The genes are TRBV7-2 and TRBJ2-2; 7 positions agree with TRBD1. Looked up from germline, CDR1 is SGHTA and CDR2 is FQGNSA. The V and J ends lost 4 bases and 13 bases, in that order; junction bases with no gene match: 9. The CDR3 totals 13 residues. Supplemented by reference TRBV7-2 and TRBJ2-2, the full variable domain reads GAGVSQSPSNKVTEKGKDVELRCDPISGHTALYWYRQSLGQGLEFLIYFQGNSAPDKSGLPSDRFSAERTGGSVSTLTIQRTQQEDSAVYLCASSSQRQGWLFFGEGSRLTVL.

This chain links TRBV4-1 with TRBJ2-7; 10 bases line up with TRBD2. V lost 5 bases and J lost 1; bases outside the gene matches: 8. Germline assignment: CDR1 MGHRA and CDR2 YSYEKL. CDR3 size: 16 residues. CDR3 region: CASSAKPSGGSYEQYF. The CDR3 nucleotides are TGCGCCAGCAGCGCAAAACCTAGCGGGGGATCCTACGAGCAGTACTTC.

In regard to this clone: Additional DNA sequences in this sample encode the identical CDR3. The rearrangement uses TRBV29-1 and TRBJ2-1, with D perhaps TRBD1 (6 bases). This CDR3 has 13 amino acids. CDR1 is SQVTM and CDR2 is ANQGSEA in the germline V gene. Trimming took off 4 bases at V and 4 bases at J, with 11 bases between the two ends. The CDR3 DNA is TGCAGCGTTGTGCAGGGGTCGTACAATGAGCAGTTCTTC. This translates into CSVVQGSYNEQFF.